This T cell receptor beta chain was obtained from a study of blood T cell repertoires in COVID-19. Study overall: COVID-19 samples from acute and convalescent phases originated in the United States, Italy and Spain. In each case, the material was cDNA or gDNA derived from T cells, B-cell-depleted T cells, or PBMCs.

The CDR3 is 16 residues long. Germline values: CDR1 SGHDT, CDR2 YYEEEE. Trimming cost V 4 bases and J 9 bases; bases outside gene matches: 16. Original data processing: Researchers report that nucleated cell counts were estimated from reference gene primer amplification. Profiling relied on immunoSEQ multiplex PCR, and the TCRdb table lists in-frame clones only, not all of them. V, J and clone size are those of that table, while D and trimming were read from the DNA. The sample shows about 210,000 clones, around 82% of them seen only once. This chain links TRBV5-6 with TRBJ1-5; 7 bases are a match to TRBD1. The source is a woman aged 40 to 50 with acute or convalescent COVID-19. The sequenced material came from peripheral blood. The CDR3 bases are TGTGCCAGCAGCCATCGAACAGGGGCGCCTCCCTGGCCCCAGCATTTT. It yields the protein CASSHRTGAPPWPQHF.